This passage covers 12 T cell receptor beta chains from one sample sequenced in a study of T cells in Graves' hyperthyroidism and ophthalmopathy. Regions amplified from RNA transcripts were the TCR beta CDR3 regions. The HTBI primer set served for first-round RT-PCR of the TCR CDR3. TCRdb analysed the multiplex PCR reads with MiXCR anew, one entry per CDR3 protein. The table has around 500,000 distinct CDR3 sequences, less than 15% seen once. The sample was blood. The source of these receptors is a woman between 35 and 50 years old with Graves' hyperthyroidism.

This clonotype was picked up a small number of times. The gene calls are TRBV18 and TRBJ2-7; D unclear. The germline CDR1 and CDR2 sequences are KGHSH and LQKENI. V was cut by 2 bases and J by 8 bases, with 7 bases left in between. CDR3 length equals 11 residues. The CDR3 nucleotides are TGTGCCAGCTCACCAGCGAGCAAGCAGTACTTC. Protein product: CASSPASKQYF.

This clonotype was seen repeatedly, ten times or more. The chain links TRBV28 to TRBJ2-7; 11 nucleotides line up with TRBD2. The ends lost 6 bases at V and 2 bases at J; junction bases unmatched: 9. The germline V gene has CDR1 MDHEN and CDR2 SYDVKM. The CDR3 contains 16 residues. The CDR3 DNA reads TGTGCCAGCAGCGGGGGGGGACTAGCGGAGGCCTACGAGCAGTACTTC. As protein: CASSGGGLAEAYEQYF.

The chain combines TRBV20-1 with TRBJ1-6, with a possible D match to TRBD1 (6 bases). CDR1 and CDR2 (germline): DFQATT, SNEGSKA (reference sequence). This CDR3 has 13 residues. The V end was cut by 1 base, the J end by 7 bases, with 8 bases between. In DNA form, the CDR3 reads TGCAGTGCTAGAGTAGGGGGAAATTCACCCCTCCACTTT. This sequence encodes CSARVGGNSPLHF.

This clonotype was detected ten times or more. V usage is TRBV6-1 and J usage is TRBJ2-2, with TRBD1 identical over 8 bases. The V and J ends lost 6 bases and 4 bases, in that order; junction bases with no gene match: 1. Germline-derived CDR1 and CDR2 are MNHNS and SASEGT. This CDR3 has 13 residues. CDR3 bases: TGTGCCAGCAGCACAGGGGGCACCGGGGAGCTGTTTTTT. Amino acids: CASSTGGTGELFF.

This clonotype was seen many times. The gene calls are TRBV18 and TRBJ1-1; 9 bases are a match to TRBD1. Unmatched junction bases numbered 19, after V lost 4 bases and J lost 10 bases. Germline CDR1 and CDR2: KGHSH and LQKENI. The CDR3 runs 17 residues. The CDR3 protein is CASSLSRTGDPKDSAFF. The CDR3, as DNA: TGTGCCAGCTCACTGAGTAGGACAGGGGATCCAAAAGATTCAGCTTTCTTT. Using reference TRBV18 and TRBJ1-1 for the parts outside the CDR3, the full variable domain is NAGVMQNPRHLVRRRGQEARLRCSPMKGHSHVYWYRQLPEEGLKFMVYLQKENIIDESGMPKERFSAEFPKEGPSILRIQQVVRGDSAAYFCASSLSRTGDPKDSAFFGQGTRLTVV.

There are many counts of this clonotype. The CDR3 reads CASTSGANVLTF. The CDR3 region has the DNA TGTGCCAGCACCTCTGGGGCCAACGTCCTGACTTTC. The chain recombines TRBV2 with TRBJ2-6; D ambiguous. The V end was cut by 7 bases, the J end by 0 bases, with 1 base between. The CDR3 consists of 12 residues. CDR1 is SNHLY, CDR2 FYNNEI, per germline.

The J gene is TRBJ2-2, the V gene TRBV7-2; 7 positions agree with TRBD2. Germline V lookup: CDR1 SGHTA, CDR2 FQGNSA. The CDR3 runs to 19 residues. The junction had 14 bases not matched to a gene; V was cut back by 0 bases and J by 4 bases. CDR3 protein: CASSLAGGLGPSPTGELFF. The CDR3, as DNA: TGTGCCAGCAGCTTAGCAGGCGGACTAGGTCCCTCACCCACCGGGGAGCTGTTTTTT.

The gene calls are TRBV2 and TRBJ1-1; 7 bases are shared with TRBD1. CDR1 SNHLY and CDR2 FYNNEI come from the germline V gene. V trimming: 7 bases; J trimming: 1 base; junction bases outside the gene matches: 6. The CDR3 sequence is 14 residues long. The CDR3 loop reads CASTRDRENTEAFF. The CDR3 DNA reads TGTGCCAGCACCCGCGACAGGGAGAACACTGAAGCTTTCTTT.

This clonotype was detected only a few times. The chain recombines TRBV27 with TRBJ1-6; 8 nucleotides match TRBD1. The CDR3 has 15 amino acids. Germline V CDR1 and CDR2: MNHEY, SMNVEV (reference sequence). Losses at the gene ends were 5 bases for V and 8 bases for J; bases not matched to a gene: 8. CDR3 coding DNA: TGTGCCAGCAGTCCTGGTTCGGACAGGGATTCACCCCTCCACTTT. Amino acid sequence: CASSPGSDRDSPLHF.

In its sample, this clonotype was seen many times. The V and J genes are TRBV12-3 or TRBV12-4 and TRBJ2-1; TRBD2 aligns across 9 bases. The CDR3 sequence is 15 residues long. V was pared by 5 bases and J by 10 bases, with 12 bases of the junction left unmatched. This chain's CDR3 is CASSPLAGSSEEQFF. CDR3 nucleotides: TGTGCCAGCAGTCCCCTAGCGGGGAGCTCTGAGGAGCAGTTCTTC.

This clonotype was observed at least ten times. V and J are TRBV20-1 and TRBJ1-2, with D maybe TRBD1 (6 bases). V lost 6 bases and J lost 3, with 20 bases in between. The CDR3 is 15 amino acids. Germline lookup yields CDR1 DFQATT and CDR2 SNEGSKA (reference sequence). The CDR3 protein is CSASHRATTHYGYTF. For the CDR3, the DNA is TGCAGTGCCAGCCACAGGGCAACAACCCACTATGGCTACACCTTC.

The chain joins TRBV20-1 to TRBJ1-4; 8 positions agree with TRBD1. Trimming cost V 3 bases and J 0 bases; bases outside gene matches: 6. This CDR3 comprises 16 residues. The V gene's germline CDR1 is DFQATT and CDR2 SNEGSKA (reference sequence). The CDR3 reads CSASSGTGTTNEKLFF. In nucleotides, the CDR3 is TGCAGTGCTAGTTCTGGGACAGGCACAACTAATGAAAAACTGTTTTTT.